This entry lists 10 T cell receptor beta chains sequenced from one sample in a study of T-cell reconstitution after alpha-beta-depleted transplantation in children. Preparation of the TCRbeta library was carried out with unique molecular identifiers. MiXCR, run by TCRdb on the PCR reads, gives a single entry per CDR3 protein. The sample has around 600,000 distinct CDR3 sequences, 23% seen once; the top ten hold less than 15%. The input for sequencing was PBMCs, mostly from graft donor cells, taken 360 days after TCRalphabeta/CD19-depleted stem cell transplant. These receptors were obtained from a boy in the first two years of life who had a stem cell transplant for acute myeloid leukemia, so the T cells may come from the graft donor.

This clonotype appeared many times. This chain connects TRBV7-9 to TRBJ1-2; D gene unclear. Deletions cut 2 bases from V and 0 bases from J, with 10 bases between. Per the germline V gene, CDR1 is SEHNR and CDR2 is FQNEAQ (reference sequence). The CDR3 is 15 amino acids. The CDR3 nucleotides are TGTGCCAGCAGCTTAAACAGCGCATCTAACTATGGCTACACCTTC. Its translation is CASSLNSASNYGYTF.

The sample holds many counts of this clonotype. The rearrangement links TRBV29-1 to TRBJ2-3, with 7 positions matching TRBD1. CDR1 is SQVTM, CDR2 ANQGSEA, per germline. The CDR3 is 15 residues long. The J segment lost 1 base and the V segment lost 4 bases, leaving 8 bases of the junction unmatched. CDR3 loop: CSVGGTAWGTDTQYF. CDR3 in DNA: TGCAGCGTTGGGGGGACAGCCTGGGGCACAGATACGCAGTATTTT.

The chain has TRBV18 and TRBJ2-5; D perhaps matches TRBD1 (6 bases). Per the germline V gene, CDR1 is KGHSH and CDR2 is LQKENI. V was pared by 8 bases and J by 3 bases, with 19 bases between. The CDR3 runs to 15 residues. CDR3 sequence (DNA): TGTGCCAGCACCGGGACGAGGCCAGGGGAAGAGACCCAGTACTTC. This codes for CASTGTRPGEETQYF.

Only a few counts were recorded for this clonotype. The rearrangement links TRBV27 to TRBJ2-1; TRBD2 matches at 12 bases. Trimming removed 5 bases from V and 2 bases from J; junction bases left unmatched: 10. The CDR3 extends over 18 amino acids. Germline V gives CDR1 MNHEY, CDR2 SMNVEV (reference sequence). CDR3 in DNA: TGTGCCAGCAGTCGATTTCGGACTAGCGGGATCACCTACAATGAGCAGTTCTTC. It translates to CASSRFRTSGITYNEQFF.

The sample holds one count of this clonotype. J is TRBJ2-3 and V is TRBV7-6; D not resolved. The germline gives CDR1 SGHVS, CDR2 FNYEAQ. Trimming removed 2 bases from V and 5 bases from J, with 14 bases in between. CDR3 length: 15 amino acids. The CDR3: CASSLTPSREDTQYF. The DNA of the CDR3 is TGTGCCAGCAGCTTAACCCCATCAAGGGAAGATACGCAGTATTTT.

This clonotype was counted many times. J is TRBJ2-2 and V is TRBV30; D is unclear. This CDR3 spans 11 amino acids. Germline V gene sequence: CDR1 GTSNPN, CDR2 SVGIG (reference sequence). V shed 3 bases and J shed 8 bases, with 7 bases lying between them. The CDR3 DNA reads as TGTGCCTGGAGGCAGGCGGGGGAGCTGTTTTTT. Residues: CAWRQAGELFF.

The CDR3 DNA follows: TGCAGCGTTGAAGTGCATTTCACAGATACGCAGTATTTT. Translation: CSVEVHFTDTQYF. The chain employs TRBV29-1 and TRBJ2-3; D is uncertain. The CDR3 extends over 13 amino acids. Looked up from germline, CDR1 is SQVTM and CDR2 is ANQGSEA. Trimming pared 1 base from V and 2 bases from J, leaving 7 bases between.

The CDR3 coding sequence is TGTGCCAGCAGCCTTACCACAGGGAACGACTATGGCTACACCTTC. The encoded protein is CASSLTTGNDYGYTF. The gene calls are TRBV7-8 and TRBJ1-2; a possible D gene is TRBD1 (6 bases). Germline V gene lookup returns CDR1 SGHVS and CDR2 FQNEAQ. CDR3 length equals 15 residues. Trimming took 5 bases from V and 3 from J, leaving 16 bases between them.

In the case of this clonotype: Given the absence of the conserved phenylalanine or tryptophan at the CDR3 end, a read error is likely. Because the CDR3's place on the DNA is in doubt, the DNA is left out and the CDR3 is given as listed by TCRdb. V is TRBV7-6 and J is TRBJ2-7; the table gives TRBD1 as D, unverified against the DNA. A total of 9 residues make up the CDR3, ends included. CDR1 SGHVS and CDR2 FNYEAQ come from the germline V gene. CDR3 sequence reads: CASSLWDLA.

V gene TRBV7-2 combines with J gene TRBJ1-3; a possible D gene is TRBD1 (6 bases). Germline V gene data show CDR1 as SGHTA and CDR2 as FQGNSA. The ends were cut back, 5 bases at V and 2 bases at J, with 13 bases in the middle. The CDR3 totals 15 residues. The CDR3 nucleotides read TGTGCCAGCAGCCCGACGGCAGGGGCTGGAAACACCATATATTTT. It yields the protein CASSPTAGAGNTIYF.